This T cell receptor beta chain was captured in a study of regulatory T cells in long-lasting Graves disease. The study's findings and limits: Persistent cases of Graves' showed reduced TCR diversity relative to newly diagnosed patients. New patients shared fewer public clonotypes (more than 850) than persistent patients did (roughly 2,500).

Assembly of TCR beta libraries relied on iRepertoire HTBI primers together with Arm-PCR of CDR3 regions. TCRdb called the multiplex PCR reads again in MiXCR, with one record for every CDR3 protein. The sample carries fewer than 450,000 distinct CDR3 sequences, 15% recorded once. In this sample, this clonotype turned up many times. The target antigen is unknown. Sample time point: newly diagnosed GD, antithyroid drugs for less than 3 months. RNA isolated from PBMCs was used to make the TCR library. Peripheral blood, at roughly 10 milliliters, went into EDTA tubes. These data also formed part of another study, on T cells in Graves' hyperthyroidism and ophthalmopathy.

The clonotype was recovered from a middle-aged woman with Graves disease. The material was peripheral blood mononuclear cells (PBMCs), obtained at new diagnosis, from a patient treated with antithyroid drugs.

This CDR3 is CASSLGTGGNQPQHF. The DNA of the CDR3 is TGTGCCAGCAGTTTAGGGACAGGGGGGAATCAGCCCCAGCATTTT. The chain is built from TRBV28 and TRBJ1-5, with TRBD1 identical over 11 bases. Germline-derived CDR1 and CDR2 are MDHEN and SYDVKM. CDR3 length equals 15 residues. V was pared by 2 bases and J by 4 bases, with 1 base of the junction left unmatched.